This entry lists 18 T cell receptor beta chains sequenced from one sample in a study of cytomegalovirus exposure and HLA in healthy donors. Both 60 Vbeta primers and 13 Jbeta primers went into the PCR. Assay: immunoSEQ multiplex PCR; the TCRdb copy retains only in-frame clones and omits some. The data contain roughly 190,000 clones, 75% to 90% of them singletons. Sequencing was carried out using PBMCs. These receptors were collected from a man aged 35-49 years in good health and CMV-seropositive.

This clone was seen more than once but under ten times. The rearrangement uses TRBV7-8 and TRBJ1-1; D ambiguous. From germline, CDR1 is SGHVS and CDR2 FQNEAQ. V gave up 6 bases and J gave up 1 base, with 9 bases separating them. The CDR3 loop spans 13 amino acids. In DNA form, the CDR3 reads TGTGCCAGCAGGGCGGGGAGGAACACTGAAGCTTTCTTT. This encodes CASRAGRNTEAFF.

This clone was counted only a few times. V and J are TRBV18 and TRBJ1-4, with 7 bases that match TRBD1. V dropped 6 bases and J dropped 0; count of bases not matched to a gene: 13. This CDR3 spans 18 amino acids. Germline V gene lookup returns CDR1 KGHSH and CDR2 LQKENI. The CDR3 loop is CASSPGTPRGTTNEKLFF. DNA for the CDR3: TGTGCCAGCTCCCCCGGGACACCCAGGGGGACAACTAATGAAAAACTGTTTTTT.

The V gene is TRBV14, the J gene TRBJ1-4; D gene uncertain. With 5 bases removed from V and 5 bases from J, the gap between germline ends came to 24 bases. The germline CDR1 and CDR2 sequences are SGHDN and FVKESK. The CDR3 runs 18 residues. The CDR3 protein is CASSARDARTDPNEKLFF. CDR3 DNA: TGTGCCAGCAGCGCAAGAGACGCGCGAACAGACCCAAATGAAAAACTGTTTTTT.

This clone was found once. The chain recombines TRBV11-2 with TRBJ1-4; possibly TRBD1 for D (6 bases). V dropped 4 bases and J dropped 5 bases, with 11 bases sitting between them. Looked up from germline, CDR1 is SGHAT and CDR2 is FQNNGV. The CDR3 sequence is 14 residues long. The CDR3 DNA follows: TGTGCCAGCAGCTGGACAGACGCCAATGAAAAACTGTTTTTT. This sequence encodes CASSWTDANEKLFF.

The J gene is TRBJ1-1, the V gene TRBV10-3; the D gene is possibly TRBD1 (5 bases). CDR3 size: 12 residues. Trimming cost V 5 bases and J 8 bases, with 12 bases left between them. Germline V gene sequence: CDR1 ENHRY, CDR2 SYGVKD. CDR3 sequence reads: CAISSPPGEAFF. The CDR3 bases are TGTGCCATCAGTTCCCCCCCAGGGGAAGCTTTCTTT.

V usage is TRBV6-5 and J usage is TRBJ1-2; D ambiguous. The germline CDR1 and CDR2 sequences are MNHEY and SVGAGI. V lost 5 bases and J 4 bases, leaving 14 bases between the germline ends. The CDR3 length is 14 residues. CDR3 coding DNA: TGTGCCAGCAGTAAGACATCCGGTCCCTATGGCTACACCTTC. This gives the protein CASSKTSGPYGYTF.

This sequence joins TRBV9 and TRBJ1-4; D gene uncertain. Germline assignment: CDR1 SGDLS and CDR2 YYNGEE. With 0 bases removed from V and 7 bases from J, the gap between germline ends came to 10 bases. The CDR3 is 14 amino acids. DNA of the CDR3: TGTGCCAGCAGCGTAGAGGGCGCGGGTGAAAAACTGTTTTTT. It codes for CASSVEGAGEKLFF.

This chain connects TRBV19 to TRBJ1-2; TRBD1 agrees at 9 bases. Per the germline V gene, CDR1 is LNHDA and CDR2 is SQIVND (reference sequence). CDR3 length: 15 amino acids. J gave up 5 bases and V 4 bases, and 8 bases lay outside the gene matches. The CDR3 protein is CASSTTGGELYGYTF. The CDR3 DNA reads TGTGCCAGTAGTACGACAGGGGGGGAACTTTATGGCTACACCTTC.

The CDR3 protein is CASSATGNTEAFF. The CDR3 nucleotides are TGTGCCAGCAGTGCGACAGGGAACACTGAAGCTTTCTTT. The chain has TRBV6-5 and TRBJ1-1; a possible D gene is TRBD1 (6 bases). Germline values: CDR1 MNHEY, CDR2 SVGAGI. The CDR3 has 13 residues. The germline V and J ends were trimmed by 5 bases and 1 base, with 8 bases remaining between them.

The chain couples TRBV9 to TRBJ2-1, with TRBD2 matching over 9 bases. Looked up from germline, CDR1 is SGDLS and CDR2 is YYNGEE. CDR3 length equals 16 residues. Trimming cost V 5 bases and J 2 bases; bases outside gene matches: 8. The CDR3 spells CASSPSGDHTYNEQFF. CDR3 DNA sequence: TGTGCCAGCAGTCCTAGCGGGGACCATACCTACAATGAGCAGTTCTTC.

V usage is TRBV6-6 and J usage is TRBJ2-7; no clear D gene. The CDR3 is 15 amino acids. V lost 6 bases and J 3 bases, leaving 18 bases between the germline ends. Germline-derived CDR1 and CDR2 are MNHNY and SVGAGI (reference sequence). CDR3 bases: TGTGCCAGCAGGACCTCTTTGACACCCGGCTACGAGCAGTACTTC. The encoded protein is CASRTSLTPGYEQYF.

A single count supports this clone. The CDR3 reads CASSTGYEQYF. In DNA form, the CDR3 reads TGTGCCAGCAGTACAGGGTACGAGCAGTACTTC. This rearrangement joins TRBV27 to TRBJ2-7; tentative D call: TRBD1 (6 bases). Trimming cost V 5 bases and J 4 bases, with 6 bases left between them. Germline V CDR1 and CDR2: MNHEY, SMNVEV (reference sequence). This CDR3 contains 11 residues.

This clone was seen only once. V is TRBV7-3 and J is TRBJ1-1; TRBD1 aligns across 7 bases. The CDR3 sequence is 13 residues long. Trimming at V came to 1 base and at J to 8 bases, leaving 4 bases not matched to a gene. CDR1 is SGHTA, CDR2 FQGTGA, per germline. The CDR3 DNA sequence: TGTGCCAGCAGCTTAAACAGACAGGGAGAAGCTTTCTTT. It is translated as CASSLNRQGEAFF. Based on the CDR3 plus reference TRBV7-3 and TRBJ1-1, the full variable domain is GAGVSQTPSNKVTEKGKYVELRCDPISGHTALYWYRQSLGQGPEFLIYFQGTGAADDSGLPNDRFFAVRPEGSVSTLKIQRTERGDSAVYLCASSLNRQGEAFFGQGTRLTVV.

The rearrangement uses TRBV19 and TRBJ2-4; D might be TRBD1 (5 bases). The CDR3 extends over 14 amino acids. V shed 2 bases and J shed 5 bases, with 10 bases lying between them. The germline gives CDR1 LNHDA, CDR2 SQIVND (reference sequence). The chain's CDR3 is CASSIIRGENIQYF. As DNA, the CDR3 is TGTGCCAGTAGTATAATAAGGGGCGAAAACATTCAGTACTTC.

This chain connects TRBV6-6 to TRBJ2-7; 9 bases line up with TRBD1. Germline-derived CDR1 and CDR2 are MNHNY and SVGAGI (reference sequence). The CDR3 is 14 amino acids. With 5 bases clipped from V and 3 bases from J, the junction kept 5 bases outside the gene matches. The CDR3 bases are TGTGCCAGCAGTCCCCGGGACAGGGACTACGAGCAGTACTTC. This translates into CASSPRDRDYEQYF.

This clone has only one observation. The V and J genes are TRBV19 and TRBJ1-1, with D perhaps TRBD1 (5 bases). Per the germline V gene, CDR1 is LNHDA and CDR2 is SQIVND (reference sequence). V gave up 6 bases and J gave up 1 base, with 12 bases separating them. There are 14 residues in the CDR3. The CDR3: CASSIRGSNTEAFF. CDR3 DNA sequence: TGTGCCAGTAGCATACGGGGGTCGAACACTGAAGCTTTCTTT.

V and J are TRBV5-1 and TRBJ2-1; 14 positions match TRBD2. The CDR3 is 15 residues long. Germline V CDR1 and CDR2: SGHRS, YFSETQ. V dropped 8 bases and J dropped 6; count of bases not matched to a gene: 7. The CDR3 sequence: CASRSGTSGGNEQFF. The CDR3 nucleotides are TGCGCCAGTCGGTCCGGGACTAGCGGGGGCAATGAGCAGTTCTTC.

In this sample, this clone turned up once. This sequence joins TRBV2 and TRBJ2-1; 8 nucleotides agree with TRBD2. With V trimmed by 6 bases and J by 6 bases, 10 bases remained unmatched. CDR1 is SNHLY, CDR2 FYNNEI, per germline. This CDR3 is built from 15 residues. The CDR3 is CASRRSGGTLNEQFF. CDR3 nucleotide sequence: TGTGCCAGCAGGAGGAGCGGGGGAACCCTCAATGAGCAGTTCTTC.